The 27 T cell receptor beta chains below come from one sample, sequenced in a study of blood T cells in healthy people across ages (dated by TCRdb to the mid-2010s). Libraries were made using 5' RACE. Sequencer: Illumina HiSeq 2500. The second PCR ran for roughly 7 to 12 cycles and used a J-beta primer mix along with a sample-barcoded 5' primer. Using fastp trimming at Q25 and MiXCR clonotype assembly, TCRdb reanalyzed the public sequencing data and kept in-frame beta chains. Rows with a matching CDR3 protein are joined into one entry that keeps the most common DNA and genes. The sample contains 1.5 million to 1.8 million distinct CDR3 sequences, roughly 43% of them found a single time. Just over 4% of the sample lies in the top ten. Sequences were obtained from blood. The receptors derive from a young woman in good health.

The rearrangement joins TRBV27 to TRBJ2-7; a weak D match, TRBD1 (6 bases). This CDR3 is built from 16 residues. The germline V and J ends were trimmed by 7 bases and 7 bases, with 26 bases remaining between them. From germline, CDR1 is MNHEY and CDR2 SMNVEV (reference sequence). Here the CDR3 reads CASTPFGQSPYNEQYF. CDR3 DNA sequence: TGTGCCAGCACTCCCTTCGGACAGTCCCCCTACAATGAGCAGTACTTC.

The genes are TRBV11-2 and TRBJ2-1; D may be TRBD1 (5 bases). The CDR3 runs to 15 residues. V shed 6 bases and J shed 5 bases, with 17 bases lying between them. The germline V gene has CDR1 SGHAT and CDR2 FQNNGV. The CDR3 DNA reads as TGTGCCAGCAGAGGAGTTCAGGGTATTCACAATGAGCAGTTCTTC. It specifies CASRGVQGIHNEQFF.

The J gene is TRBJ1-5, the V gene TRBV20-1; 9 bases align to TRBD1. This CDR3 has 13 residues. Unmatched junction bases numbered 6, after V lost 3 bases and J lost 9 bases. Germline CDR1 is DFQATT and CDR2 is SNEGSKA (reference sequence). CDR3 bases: TGCAGTGCTAGGGGACAGGGTTTCGGGCCCCAGCATTTT. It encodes CSARGQGFGPQHF.

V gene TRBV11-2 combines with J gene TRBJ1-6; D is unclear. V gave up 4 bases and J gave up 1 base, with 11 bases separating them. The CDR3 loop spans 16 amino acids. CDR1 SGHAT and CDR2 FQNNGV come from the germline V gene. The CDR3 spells CASSSVSGSYNSPLHF. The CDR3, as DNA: TGTGCCAGCAGCTCCGTTTCGGGATCCTATAATTCACCCCTCCACTTT.

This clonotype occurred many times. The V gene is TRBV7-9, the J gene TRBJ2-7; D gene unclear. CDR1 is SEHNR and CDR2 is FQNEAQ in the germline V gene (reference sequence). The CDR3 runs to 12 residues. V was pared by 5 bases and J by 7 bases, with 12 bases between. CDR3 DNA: TGTGCCAGCAGCACTTGGGGTGATGAGCAGTACTTC. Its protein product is CASSTWGDEQYF. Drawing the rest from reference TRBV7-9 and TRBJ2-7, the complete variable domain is DTGVSQNPRHKITKRGQNVTFRCDPISEHNRLYWYRQTLGQGPEFLTYFQNEAQLEKSRLLSDRFSAERPKGSFSTLEIQRTEQGDSAMYLCASSTWGDEQYFGPGTRLTVT.

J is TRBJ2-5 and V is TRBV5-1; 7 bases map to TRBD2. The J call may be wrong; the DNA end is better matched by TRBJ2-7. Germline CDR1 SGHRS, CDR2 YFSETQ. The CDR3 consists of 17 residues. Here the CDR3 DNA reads TGCGCCAGCAGCTTGGTTGCTAGCGGAGGTCCGTCCTACGAGCAGTACTTC. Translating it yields CASSLVASGGPSYEQYF.

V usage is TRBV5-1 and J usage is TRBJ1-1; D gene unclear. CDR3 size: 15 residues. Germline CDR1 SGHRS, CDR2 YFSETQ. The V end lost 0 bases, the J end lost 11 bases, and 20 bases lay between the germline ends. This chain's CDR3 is CASSLESPGSNGAFF. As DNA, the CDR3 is TGCGCCAGCAGCTTGGAAAGTCCCGGGTCGAACGGGGCTTTCTTT.

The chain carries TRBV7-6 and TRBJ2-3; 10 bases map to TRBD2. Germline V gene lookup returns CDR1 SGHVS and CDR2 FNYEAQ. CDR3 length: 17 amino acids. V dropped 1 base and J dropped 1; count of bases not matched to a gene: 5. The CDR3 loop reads CASSLESLAGGTDTQYF. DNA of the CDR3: TGTGCCAGCAGCTTAGAAAGCCTAGCGGGAGGCACAGATACGCAGTATTTT.

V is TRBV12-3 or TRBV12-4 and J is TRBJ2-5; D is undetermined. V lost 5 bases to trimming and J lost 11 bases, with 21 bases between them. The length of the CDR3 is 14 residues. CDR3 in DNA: TGTGCCAGCAGTACGGAGCGACCAGACAATGAGCAGTACTTC. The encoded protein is CASSTERPDNEQYF.

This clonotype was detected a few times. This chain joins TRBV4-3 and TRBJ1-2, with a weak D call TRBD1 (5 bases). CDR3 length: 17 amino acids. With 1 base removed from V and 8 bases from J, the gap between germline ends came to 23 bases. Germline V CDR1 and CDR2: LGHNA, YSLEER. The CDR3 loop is CASSQGSGAALSGGYTF. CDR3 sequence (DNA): TGCGCCAGCAGCCAAGGAAGCGGGGCAGCCCTCTCCGGGGGCTACACCTTC.

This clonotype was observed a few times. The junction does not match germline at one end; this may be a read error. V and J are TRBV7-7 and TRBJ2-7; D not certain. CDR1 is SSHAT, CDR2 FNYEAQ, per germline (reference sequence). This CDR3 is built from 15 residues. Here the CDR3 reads CASSFSLEFSNEQYF. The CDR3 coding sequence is TGTGCTAGCAGCTTTTCGTTGGAGTTCAGCAATGAGCAGTACTTC. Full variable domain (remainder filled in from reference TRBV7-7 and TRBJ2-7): GAGVSQSPRYKVTKRGQDVTLRCDPISSHATLYWYQQALGQGPEFLTYFNYEAQPDKSGLPSDRFSAERPEGSISTLTIQRTEQRDSAMYRCASSFSLEFSNEQYFGPGTRLTVT.

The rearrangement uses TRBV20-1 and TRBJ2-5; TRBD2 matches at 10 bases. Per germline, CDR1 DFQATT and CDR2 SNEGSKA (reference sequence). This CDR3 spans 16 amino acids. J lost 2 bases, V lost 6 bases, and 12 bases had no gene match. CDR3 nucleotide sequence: TGCAGTGCCCCGGCCGGTCTAGCGGGGGTACAAGAGACCCAGTACTTC. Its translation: CSAPAGLAGVQETQYF.

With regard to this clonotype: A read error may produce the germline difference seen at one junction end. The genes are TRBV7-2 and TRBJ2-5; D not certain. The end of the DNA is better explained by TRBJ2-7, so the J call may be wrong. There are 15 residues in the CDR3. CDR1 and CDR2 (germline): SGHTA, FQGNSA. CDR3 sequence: CAGSLAGRSNYEQYF. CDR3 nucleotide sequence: TGTGCCGGCAGCTTAGCCGGGCGTTCCAACTACGAGCAGTACTTC.

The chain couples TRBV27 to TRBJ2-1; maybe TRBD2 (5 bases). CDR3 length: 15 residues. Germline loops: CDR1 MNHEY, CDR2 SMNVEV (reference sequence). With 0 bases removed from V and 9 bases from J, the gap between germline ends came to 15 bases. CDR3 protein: CASSLSPHNGGEQFF. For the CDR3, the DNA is TGTGCCAGCAGTTTATCCCCACACAACGGAGGTGAGCAGTTCTTC.

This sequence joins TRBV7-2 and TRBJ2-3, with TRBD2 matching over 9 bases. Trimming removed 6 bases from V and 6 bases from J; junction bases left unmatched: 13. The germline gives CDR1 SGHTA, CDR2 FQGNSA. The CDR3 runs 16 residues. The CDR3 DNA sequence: TGTGCCAGCAGATCAAGGGTAGCGGGAGCAATCGATACGCAGTATTTT. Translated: CASRSRVAGAIDTQYF.

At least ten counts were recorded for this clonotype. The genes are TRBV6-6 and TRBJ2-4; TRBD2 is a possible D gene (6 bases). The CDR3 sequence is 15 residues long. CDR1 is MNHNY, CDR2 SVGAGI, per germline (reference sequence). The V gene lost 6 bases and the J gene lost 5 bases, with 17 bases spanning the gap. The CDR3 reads CASRRNRDSQNIQYF. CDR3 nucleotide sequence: TGTGCCAGCAGGAGAAACCGGGACTCCCAAAACATTCAGTACTTC.

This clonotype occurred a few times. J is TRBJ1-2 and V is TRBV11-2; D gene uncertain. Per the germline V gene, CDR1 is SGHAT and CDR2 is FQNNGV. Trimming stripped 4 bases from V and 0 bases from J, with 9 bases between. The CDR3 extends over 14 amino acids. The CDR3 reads CASSSMSTNYGYTF. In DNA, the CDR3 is TGTGCCAGCAGCTCGATGTCTACTAACTATGGCTACACCTTC.

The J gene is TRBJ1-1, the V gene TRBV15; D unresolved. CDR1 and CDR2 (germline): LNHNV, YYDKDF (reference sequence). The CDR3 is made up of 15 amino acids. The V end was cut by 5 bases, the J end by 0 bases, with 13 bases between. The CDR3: CATSLNRAMNTEAFF. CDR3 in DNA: TGTGCCACCAGCTTAAATAGGGCAATGAACACTGAAGCTTTCTTT.

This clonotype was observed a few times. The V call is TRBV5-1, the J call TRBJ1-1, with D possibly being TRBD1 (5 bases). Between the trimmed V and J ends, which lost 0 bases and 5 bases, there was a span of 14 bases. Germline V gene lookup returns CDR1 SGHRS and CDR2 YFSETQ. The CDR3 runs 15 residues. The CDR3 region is CASSLAAGTRTEAFF. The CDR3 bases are TGCGCCAGCAGCTTGGCTGCCGGGACTCGGACTGAAGCTTTCTTT.

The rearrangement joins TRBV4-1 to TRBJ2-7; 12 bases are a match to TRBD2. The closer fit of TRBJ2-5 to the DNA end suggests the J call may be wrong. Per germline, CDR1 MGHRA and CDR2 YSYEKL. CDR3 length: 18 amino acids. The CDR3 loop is CASSQSAGTSGPQETQYF. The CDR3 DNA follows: TGCGCCAGCAGCCAGAGTGCAGGGACTAGCGGGCCACAAGAGACCCAGTACTTC.

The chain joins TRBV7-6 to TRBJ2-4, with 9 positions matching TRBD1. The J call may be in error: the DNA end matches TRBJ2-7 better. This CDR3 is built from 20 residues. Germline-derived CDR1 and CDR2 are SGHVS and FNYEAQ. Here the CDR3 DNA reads TGTGCCAGCAGCCAGGGACAGGGACCTAACCCCTCTTCCCTTTCCTACGAGCAGTACTTC. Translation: CASSQGQGPNPSSLSYEQYF.

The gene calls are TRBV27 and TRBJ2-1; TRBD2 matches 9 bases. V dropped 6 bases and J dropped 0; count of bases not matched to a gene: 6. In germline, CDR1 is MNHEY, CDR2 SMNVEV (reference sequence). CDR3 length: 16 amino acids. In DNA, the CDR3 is TGTGCCAGCAGGCGGGATAGCGGGAGCTCCTACAATGAGCAGTTCTTC. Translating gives CASRRDSGSSYNEQFF.

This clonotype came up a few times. In DNA, the CDR3 is TGCGGGGGGAGCCCTTTGGGGTCCTACGAGCAGTACTTC. Its translation is CGGSPLGSYEQYF. The chain joins TRBV20-1 to TRBJ2-7, with a weak D call TRBD2 (6 bases). The CDR3 totals 13 residues. The germline V gene encodes CDR1 DFQATT and CDR2 SNEGSKA (reference sequence).

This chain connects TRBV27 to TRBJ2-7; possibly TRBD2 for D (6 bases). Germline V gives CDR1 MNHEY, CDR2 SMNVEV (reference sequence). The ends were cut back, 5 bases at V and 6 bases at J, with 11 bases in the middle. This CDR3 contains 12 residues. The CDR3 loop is CASSALGSEQYF. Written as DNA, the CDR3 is TGTGCCAGCAGTGCCCTCGGGAGCGAGCAGTACTTC.

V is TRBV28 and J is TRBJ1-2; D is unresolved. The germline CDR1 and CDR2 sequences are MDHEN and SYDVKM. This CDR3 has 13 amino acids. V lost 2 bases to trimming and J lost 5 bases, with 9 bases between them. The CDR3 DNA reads TGTGCCAGCAGTTTACTGGTAGGGTATGGCTACACCTTC. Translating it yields CASSLLVGYGYTF.

The CDR3 DNA reads as TGTGCCAGCAGCTTAGAATCAAGGGCTTCCTACGAGCAGTACTTC. This encodes CASSLESRASYEQYF. V and J are TRBV7-2 and TRBJ2-7; unclear D gene. V lost 1 base, J lost 1 base, and 11 bases lay in between. Germline V gene sequence: CDR1 SGHTA, CDR2 FQGNSA. The CDR3 runs 15 residues.

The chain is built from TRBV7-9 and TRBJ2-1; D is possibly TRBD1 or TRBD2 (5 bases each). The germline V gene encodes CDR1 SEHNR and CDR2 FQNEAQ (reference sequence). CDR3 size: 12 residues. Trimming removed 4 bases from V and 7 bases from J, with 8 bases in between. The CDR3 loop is CASSWGPNEQFF. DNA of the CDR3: TGTGCCAGCAGCTGGGGACCAAATGAGCAGTTCTTC.